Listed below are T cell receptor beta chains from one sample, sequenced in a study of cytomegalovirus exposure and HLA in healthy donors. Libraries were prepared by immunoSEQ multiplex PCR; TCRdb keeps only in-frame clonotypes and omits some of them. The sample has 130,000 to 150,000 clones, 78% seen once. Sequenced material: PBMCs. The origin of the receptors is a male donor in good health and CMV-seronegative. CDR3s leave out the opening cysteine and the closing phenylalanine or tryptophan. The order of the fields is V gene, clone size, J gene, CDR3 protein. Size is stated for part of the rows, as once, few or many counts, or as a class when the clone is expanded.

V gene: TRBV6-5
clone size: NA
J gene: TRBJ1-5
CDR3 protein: ASSPGTGDQPQH

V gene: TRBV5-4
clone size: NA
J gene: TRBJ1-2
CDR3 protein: ASSVTRGAPGYT

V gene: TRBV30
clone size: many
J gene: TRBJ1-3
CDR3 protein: AWRGGESVNTIY

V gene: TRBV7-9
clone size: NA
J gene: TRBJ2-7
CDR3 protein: ASSAPRFPYEQY

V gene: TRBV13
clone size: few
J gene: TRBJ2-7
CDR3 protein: ASSLWSPTEASYEQY

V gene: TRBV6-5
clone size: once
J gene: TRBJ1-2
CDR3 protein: ASRDGGGGGYGYT

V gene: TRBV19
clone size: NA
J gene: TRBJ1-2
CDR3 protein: ASSPNRQGIGGYT

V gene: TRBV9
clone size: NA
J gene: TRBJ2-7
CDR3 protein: ASSSQLAGEFPEQY

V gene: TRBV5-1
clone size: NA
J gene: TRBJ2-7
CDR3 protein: ASSPYPGQDYEQY

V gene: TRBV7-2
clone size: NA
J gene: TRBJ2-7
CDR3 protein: ASSPPSGGGYEQY

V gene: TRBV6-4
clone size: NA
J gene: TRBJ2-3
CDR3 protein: ASSHLGGQGTDTQY

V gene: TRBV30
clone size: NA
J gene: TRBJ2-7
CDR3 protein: AWSVGGGGMEQY

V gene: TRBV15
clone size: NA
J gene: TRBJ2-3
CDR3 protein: ATSRDGQGADTQY

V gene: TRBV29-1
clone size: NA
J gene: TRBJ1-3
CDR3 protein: SVGTGSSGNTIY

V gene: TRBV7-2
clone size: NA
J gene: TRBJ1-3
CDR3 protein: ASSPPDRIRGNTIY

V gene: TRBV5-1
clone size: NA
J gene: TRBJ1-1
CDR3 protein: ASQGQTNTEAF

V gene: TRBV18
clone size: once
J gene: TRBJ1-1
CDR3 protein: ASSLSTGANTEAF

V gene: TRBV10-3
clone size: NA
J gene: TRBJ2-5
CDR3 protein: AISDSRTGGGETQY

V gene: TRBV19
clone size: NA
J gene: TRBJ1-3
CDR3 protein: ASPGTTGNTIY

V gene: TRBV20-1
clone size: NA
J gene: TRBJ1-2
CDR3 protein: RVAGRA

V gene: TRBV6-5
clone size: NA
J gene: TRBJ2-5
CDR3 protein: ASSRQGAGTQY

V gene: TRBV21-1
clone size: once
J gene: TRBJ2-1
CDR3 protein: ASSMSHPRRELGDEQF

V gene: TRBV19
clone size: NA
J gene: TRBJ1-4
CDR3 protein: ASSTDSATNEKLF

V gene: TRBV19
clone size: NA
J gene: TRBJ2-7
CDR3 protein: ASSGPGQPPRLSYEQY

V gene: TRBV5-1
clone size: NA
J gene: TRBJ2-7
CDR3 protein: ASSPGQGPGEQY

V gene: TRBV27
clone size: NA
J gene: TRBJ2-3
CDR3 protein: ASSMDRSSTDTQY

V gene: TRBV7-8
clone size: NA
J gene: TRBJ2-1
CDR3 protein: ASSSGLAGGVYNEQF

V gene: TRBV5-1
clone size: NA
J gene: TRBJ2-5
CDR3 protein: ASSFTGGETQY

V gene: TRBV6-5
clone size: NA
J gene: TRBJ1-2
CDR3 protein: ASSQGQGVGNGYT

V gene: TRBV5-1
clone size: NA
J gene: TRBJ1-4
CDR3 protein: ASSLVSGVYNEKLF

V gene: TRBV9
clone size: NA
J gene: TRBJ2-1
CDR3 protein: ASSVGGGGSYNEQF

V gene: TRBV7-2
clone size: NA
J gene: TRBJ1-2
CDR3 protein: ASSLAGQYYGYT

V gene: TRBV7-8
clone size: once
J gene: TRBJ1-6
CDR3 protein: ASSFPGQGDSPLH

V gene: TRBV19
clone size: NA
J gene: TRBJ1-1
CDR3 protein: ASSRDRVMNTEAF

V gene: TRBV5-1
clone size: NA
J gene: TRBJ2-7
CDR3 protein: ASSLAWQGGGGYEQY

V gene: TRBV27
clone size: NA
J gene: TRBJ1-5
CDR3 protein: ASSLDRRGTQH

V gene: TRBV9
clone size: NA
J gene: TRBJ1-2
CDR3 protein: ASSVDNSGYGYT

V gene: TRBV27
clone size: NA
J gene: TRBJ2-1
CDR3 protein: ASSNIAGEIFNEQF

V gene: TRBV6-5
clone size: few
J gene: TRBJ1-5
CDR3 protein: ASSSRQGLQPQH

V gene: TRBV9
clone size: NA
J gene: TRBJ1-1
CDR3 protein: ASSVAGGRGAF

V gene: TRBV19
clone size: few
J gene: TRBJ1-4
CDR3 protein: ASSGSWTTGVEKLF

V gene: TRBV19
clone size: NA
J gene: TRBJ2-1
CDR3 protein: ASSPRTSGRGDEQF

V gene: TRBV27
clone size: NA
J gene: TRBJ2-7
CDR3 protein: ASGFGGEQY

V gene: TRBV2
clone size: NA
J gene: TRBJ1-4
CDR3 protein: ASTPPGQENEKLF

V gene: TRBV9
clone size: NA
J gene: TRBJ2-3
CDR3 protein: ASSPRGDYRGTDTQY

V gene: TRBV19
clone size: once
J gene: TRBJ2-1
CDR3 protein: ASSINLVWTTTDLYNEQF

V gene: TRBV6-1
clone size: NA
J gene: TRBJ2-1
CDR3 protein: ASSTSGSYNEQF

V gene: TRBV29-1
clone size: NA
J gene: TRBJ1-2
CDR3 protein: SVEGGDGYT

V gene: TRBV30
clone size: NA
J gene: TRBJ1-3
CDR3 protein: AWSVLRGMY